This note documents a single T cell receptor (beta chain) sequence. What it binds is unknown. Isolating CD4+ T cells followed ten to eleven days of culture. Two doses of BNT162b2 or mRNA-1273 vaccine were administered to participants. Absence of prior SARS-CoV-2 infection characterized the vaccine recipients, who showed negative nucleocapsid antibodies. TCRdb's copy holds only in-frame clones and misses some; the assay was immunoSEQ multiplex PCR. The table lists 45,000 to 55,000 clones, roughly 72% of them singletons. The data derive from a study of vaccination effects on CD4 cells after COVID-19. Study overall: With 10 ug/ml peptides and around 9.6 IU/ml IL-2, fewer than 2.5 million PBMC per well were cultured. Points from the study as a whole: Convalescent patients numbered few in the study; early post-infection timepoints were missing entirely. The study found that only 1 of 255 vaccine-induced clones from healthy vaccinees cross-reacted with common cold coronaviruses.

Source: CD4+ T cells from PBMCs cultured without peptide, taken after COVID-19 vaccination. This clonotype originated in a human donor who received a COVID-19 vaccine.

The CDR3, as DNA: TGTGCCAGTAGCCTCCTGTTGGGGGGTACAGGTGAGCAGTTCTTC. Its protein product is CASSLLLGGTGEQFF. The rearrangement joins TRBV19 to TRBJ2-1, with D possibly being TRBD2 (6 bases). V was cut by 6 bases and J by 9 bases, with 21 bases left in between. Germline V gene data show CDR1 as LNHDA and CDR2 as SQIVND (reference sequence). CDR3 length: 15 residues.